The T cell receptor (beta chain) under discussion was sequenced for a study of tumor-infiltrating lymphocytes in primary liver carcinoma. The wider study: Sample counts of productive TCRbeta reads spanned roughly 3.5 to 8 million; these counts were similar across tissue types. The study's findings and limits: The study found only about 7-25% of top clones in all five tumor regions.

This clonotype was observed a single time. Its antigen is unknown. At one boundary the junction diverges from the germline segment, which might be a read error. The CDR3 contains 11 residues. Constant-region priming of 500 ng total RNA yielded TCR beta cDNA. Modified slightly, ARM-PCR produced TCR beta libraries over three nested multiplex PCR rounds. TRBV1-TRBV30 forward primers and a C-beta reverse primer were used in the first two PCR rounds, which each ran for approximately 10 cycles. TCRdb reanalysed the multiplex PCR reads using MiXCR and keeps one entry per CDR3 protein. Found here are 55,000 to 65,000 distinct CDR3 sequences, 71% of them singletons; the top ten hold around 60%. Both RNA and DNA were isolated together from around 18-30 mg of bulk tissue that had not been sorted. Donors were untreated and chronically infected with HBV.

The source is a man in his forties or fifties with primary liver carcinoma and hepatitis B virus infection. Material for sequencing was liver tumor tissue from sampling region 2. Subset in this sample: tumor region T2, inferior pole. The V gene is TRBV12-3 or TRBV12-4, the J gene TRBJ2-1; the D is unclear. The DNA of the CDR3 is TGTGCCAACAGTCCCTGGATAGAGCAGTTCTTC. It is translated as CANSPWIEQFF.